This T cell receptor beta chain was sequenced in a study of T-cell memory formation after mild COVID-19. Study findings and constraints: The authors left the SARS-CoV-2 specificity of second-wave clones peaking on day 37 unconfirmed. Contracting CD4+ clones were located mainly in CM and EM, and CD8+ clones in EMRA.

The J segment lost 8 bases and the V segment lost 7 bases, leaving 9 bases of the junction unmatched. The CDR3 is 13 amino acids. Looked up from germline, CDR1 is SEHNR and CDR2 is FQNEAQ (reference sequence). Only a few counts were recorded for this clonotype. Its antigen is unidentified. TCRdb itself ran the 5' RACE reads through MiXCR, one entry per CDR3 protein. The table shows 470,000 or so distinct CDR3 sequences, with more than 20% occurring only once. The chain recombines TRBV7-9 with TRBJ1-2; 8 bases line up with TRBD1. The origin of this receptor is an adult woman who had mild COVID-19 (a few samples of this study predate the infection). Cell type and time point are not known. The sample comprised PBMCs or a T cell subset sorted from them (not recorded which). CDR3 sequence reads: CASNPQGAVGYTF. The CDR3 nucleotides are TGTGCCAGCAACCCCCAGGGGGCAGTCGGCTACACCTTC.